These 16 T cell receptor beta chains were all obtained from the same sample, sequenced in a study of blood T cell repertoires in COVID-19. Sequencing was performed with immunoSEQ multiplex PCR; in TCRdb, only in-frame clones are kept and a portion is missing. The sample shows fewer than 300,000 clones, 70% to 90% of them seen only once. The specimen was peripheral blood. Source of these receptors: a woman aged 30 to 39 with COVID-19, enrolled during active disease.

V usage is TRBV18 and J usage is TRBJ1-1, with D tentatively TRBD1 (6 bases). CDR3 length equals 17 residues. Germline lookup yields CDR1 KGHSH and CDR2 LQKENI. Trimming pared 6 bases from V and 0 bases from J, leaving 20 bases between. CDR3 in amino acids: CASSARWGGAMNTEAFF. The CDR3 region has the DNA TGTGCCAGCTCCGCCCGGTGGGGGGGGGCCATGAACACTGAAGCTTTCTTT.

The chain recombines TRBV12-3 or TRBV12-4 with TRBJ1-2, with D perhaps TRBD1 (5 bases). Trimming cost V 11 bases and J 5 bases, with 15 bases left between them. The CDR3 extends over 12 amino acids. CDR3 DNA sequence: TGTGCCTCGGAGGGGTTGGGGTATGGCTACACCTTC. Its translation is CASEGLGYGYTF.

The genes are TRBV7-6 and TRBJ1-5, with TRBD1 identical over 8 bases. This CDR3 comprises 17 residues. Per germline, CDR1 SGHVS and CDR2 FNYEAQ. V lost 1 base and J lost 6; bases outside the gene matches: 11. The CDR3 reads CASSLDSTGQGVQPQHF. The CDR3 DNA is TGTGCCAGCAGCTTAGACTCGACAGGACAGGGCGTTCAGCCCCAGCATTTT.

CDR3 sequence (DNA): TGTGCCAGCATTCCTAGCGGGGCGAACACCGGGGAGCTGTTTTTT. Amino acid sequence: CASIPSGANTGELFF. The chain is built from TRBV6-5 and TRBJ2-2; 9 bases agree with TRBD2. The CDR3 runs to 15 residues. J lost 0 bases, V lost 7 bases, and 3 bases had no gene match. Per the germline V gene, CDR1 is MNHEY and CDR2 is SVGAGI.

The chain combines TRBV7-9 with TRBJ2-1; 11 bases align to TRBD2. Germline CDR1 reads SEHNR; CDR2 reads FQNEAQ (reference sequence). The trim removed 4 bases at V and 5 bases at J, leaving 7 bases unmatched. The CDR3 is made up of 16 amino acids. The CDR3 nucleotides are TGTGCCAGCAGCTCCCCATTGGGACTAGCGGACAATGAGCAGTTCTTC. Translation: CASSSPLGLADNEQFF.

The chain links TRBV28 to TRBJ1-1, with D perhaps matching TRBD1 (5 bases). CDR3 length equals 14 residues. Germline CDR1 and CDR2: MDHEN and SYDVKM. Trimming took off 5 bases at V and 1 base at J, with 11 bases between the two ends. CDR3 protein: CASSLHRRNTEAFF. Here the CDR3 DNA reads TGTGCCAGCAGTCTACACAGGAGGAACACTGAAGCTTTCTTT.

The genes are TRBV5-1 and TRBJ1-1; 7 bases match TRBD1. The CDR3 covers 14 residues. The germline gives CDR1 SGHRS, CDR2 YFSETQ. V shed 2 bases, J shed 4 bases, and the junction held 5 bases outside the gene matches. In DNA form, the CDR3 reads TGCGCCAGCAGCTTACACAGGGGTTTCACTGAAGCTTTCTTT. Protein sequence: CASSLHRGFTEAFF.

The chain couples TRBV11-2 to TRBJ1-1; the D gene is possibly TRBD1 (5 bases). This CDR3 spans 13 amino acids. Trimming took 7 bases from V and 3 from J, leaving 12 bases between them. Germline V gene sequence: CDR1 SGHAT, CDR2 FQNNGV. CDR3 loop: CASIPRADTEAFF. CDR3 nucleotides: TGTGCCAGCATCCCCAGGGCCGACACTGAAGCTTTCTTT.

The chain is built from TRBV5-4 and TRBJ2-7; 9 bases line up with TRBD2. V dropped 6 bases and J dropped 2; count of bases not matched to a gene: 9. Germline CDR1 SGHNT, CDR2 YYREEE (reference sequence). The CDR3 extends over 15 amino acids. The DNA of the CDR3 is TGTGCCAGCACCAAGAGCGGGGGGCTCACCTACGAGCAGTACTTC. Translation gives CASTKSGGLTYEQYF.

The table lists this clone with a few counts. The chain links TRBV24-1 to TRBJ1-1, with D hard to call. The CDR3 has 12 amino acids. Germline CDR1 reads KGHDR; CDR2 reads SFDVKD. The ends were cut back, 3 bases at V and 5 bases at J, with 6 bases in the middle. This CDR3 is CATSDIDTEAFF. The CDR3 DNA reads as TGTGCCACCAGTGATATAGATACTGAAGCTTTCTTT.

The chain links TRBV19 to TRBJ2-7; 7 bases align to TRBD2. The CDR3 runs to 15 residues. Germline-derived CDR1 and CDR2 are LNHDA and SQIVND (reference sequence). Trimming removed 8 bases from V and 2 bases from J; junction bases left unmatched: 12. The CDR3 DNA sequence: TGTGCCAGTGGGGGAGGGTACGGATCCCCCTACGAGCAGTACTTC. This gives the protein CASGGGYGSPYEQYF. The full variable domain, in which reference TRBV19 and TRBJ2-7 provide the parts outside the CDR3, is DGGITQSPKYLFRKEGQNVTLSCEQNLNHDAMYWYRQDPGQGLRLIYYSQIVNDFQKGDIAEGYSVSREKKESFPLTVTSAQKNPTAFYLCASGGGYGSPYEQYFGPGTRLTVT.

V gene TRBV2 combines with J gene TRBJ1-5, with a weak D call TRBD1 (6 bases). The germline V and J ends were trimmed by 6 bases and 5 bases, with 14 bases remaining between them. Germline V gene data show CDR1 as SNHLY and CDR2 as FYNNEI. This CDR3 has 14 residues. The CDR3 reads CASRDGQIHQPQHF. CDR3 bases: TGTGCCAGCAGGGATGGACAGATCCATCAGCCCCAGCATTTT.

The chain links TRBV2 to TRBJ1-4; 9 bases line up with TRBD1. Germline CDR1 and CDR2: SNHLY and FYNNEI. The CDR3 sequence is 13 residues long. The J segment lost 6 bases and the V segment lost 6 bases, leaving 2 bases of the junction unmatched. CDR3 sequence reads: CASSRDRDEKLFF. The DNA for the CDR3 is TGTGCCAGCAGCCGGGACAGGGATGAAAAACTGTTTTTT.

The genes are TRBV2 and TRBJ2-7; 7 nucleotides align to TRBD2. V lost 6 bases to trimming and J lost 2 bases; unmatched junction nucleotides: 4. The CDR3 extends over 13 amino acids. From germline, CDR1 is SNHLY and CDR2 FYNNEI. DNA for the CDR3: TGTGCCAGCAGCCCTAGCGGTACCTACGAGCAGTACTTC. This gives the protein CASSPSGTYEQYF.

This rearrangement joins TRBV24-1 to TRBJ2-2; 9 bases map to TRBD1. This CDR3 comprises 16 residues. J was trimmed by 0 bases and V by 2 bases; bases with no gene match: 0. From germline, CDR1 is KGHDR and CDR2 SFDVKD. DNA for the CDR3: TGTGCCACCAGTGATTGGGACAGGGCGAACACCGGGGAGCTGTTTTTT. Translated: CATSDWDRANTGELFF.

The chain employs TRBV5-4 and TRBJ2-3; 10 bases match TRBD2. V gave up 0 bases and J gave up 8 bases; unmatched junction bases: 9. CDR1 SGHNT and CDR2 YYREEE come from the germline V gene (reference sequence). The CDR3 is made up of 16 amino acids. CDR3 residues: CASSLGSQRGGSTQYF. The CDR3 DNA is TGTGCCAGCAGCTTGGGTTCACAGCGGGGGGGCAGTACGCAGTATTTT.